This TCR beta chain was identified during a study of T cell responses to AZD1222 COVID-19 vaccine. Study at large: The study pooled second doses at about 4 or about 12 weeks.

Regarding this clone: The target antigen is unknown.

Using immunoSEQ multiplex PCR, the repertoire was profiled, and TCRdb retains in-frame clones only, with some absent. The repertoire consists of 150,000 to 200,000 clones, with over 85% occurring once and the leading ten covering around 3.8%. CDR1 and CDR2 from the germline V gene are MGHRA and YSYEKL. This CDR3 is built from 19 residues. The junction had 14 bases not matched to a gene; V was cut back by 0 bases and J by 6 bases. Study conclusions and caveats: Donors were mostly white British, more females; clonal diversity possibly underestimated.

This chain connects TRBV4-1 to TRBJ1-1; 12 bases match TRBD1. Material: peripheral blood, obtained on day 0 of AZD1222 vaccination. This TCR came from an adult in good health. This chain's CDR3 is CASSQERGQGAIQRAEAFF. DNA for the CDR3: TGCGCCAGCAGCCAAGAGAGGGGACAGGGGGCCATCCAGAGGGCTGAAGCTTTCTTT.